These 18 T cell receptor beta chains originate from one sample sequenced in a study of cytomegalovirus exposure and HLA in healthy donors. Researchers ran the PCR with 60 Vbeta and 13 Jbeta primers. Measured with immunoSEQ multiplex PCR; TCRdb has only the in-frame clones, and not every one. The sample includes about 93,000 clones, approximately 81% of them seen just once. Sequencing input: PBMCs. The receptors stem from a woman aged 40 to 49 in good health and CMV-seronegative.

V and J are TRBV14 and TRBJ1-3; D gene uncertain. The germline V gene encodes CDR1 SGHDN and CDR2 FVKESK. This CDR3 comprises 13 residues. V lost 8 bases and J lost 0, with 8 bases in between. The CDR3 loop is CASRRGSGNTIYF. CDR3 coding DNA: TGTGCCAGCCGCAGAGGCTCTGGAAACACCATATATTTT. Variable domain in full (rest from reference TRBV14 and TRBJ1-3): EAGVTQFPSHSVIEKGQTVTLRCDPISGHDNLYWYRRVMGKEIKFLLHFVKESKQDESGMPNNRFLAERTGGTYSTLKVQPAELEDSGVYFCASRRGSGNTIYFGEGSWLTVV.

The genes are TRBV4-1 and TRBJ2-3; 9 nucleotides match TRBD2. There are 18 residues in the CDR3. With V trimmed by 0 bases and J by 0 bases, 7 bases remained unmatched. CDR1 MGHRA and CDR2 YSYEKL come from the germline V gene. As DNA, the CDR3 is TGCGCCAGCAGCCAAGAAGGGGCTAGCGGGATGAGCACAGATACGCAGTATTTT. Protein product: CASSQEGASGMSTDTQYF.

The V and J genes are TRBV5-6 and TRBJ2-5; 9 bases line up with TRBD1. The CDR3 is 15 residues long. In germline, CDR1 is SGHDT, CDR2 YYEEEE. V gave up 4 bases and J gave up 5 bases; unmatched junction bases: 9. The CDR3 protein is CASSAGQGYRETQYF. Written as DNA, the CDR3 is TGTGCCAGCAGCGCCGGACAGGGGTATAGGGAGACCCAGTACTTC.

This sequence joins TRBV12-5 and TRBJ2-4, with D hard to call. V was trimmed by 6 bases and J by 0 bases, leaving 9 bases between them. The CDR3 is 14 residues long. CDR1 is LGHNT and CDR2 is FRNRAP in the germline V gene. The CDR3, as DNA: TGTGCTAGTGGCCCCGACATAGCCAAAAACATTCAGTACTTC. Residues: CASGPDIAKNIQYF. Drawing the rest from reference TRBV12-5 and TRBJ2-4, the complete variable domain is DARVTQTPRHKVTEMGQEVTMRCQPILGHNTVFWYRQTMMQGLELLAYFRNRAPLDDSGMPKDRFSAEMPDATLATLKIQPSEPRDSAVYFCASGPDIAKNIQYFGAGTRLSVL.

This clone was observed a handful of times. The chain uses TRBV18 and TRBJ2-3, with 12 bases lining up with TRBD2. This CDR3 has 16 amino acids. CDR1 and CDR2 from the germline V gene are KGHSH and LQKENI. The V segment lost 0 bases and the J segment 5 bases; nucleotides outside the gene matches: 3. Written as DNA, the CDR3 is TGTGCCAGCTCACCACCGGGACTAGCGGGTGGAGATACGCAGTATTTT. Translated: CASSPPGLAGGDTQYF.

The gene calls are TRBV5-6 and TRBJ2-4, with D possibly being TRBD1 (6 bases). The CDR3 has 19 amino acids. V lost 0 bases and J 0 bases, leaving 19 bases between the germline ends. Germline V CDR1 and CDR2: SGHDT, YYEEEE. The CDR3 loop reads CASSLGAGAGALAKNIQYF. CDR3 bases: TGTGCCAGCAGCTTGGGGGCAGGGGCAGGGGCCCTAGCCAAAAACATTCAGTACTTC.

The sample holds a few counts of this clone. V usage is TRBV9 and J usage is TRBJ1-5, with D possibly matching TRBD1 (6 bases). With 0 bases removed from V and 7 bases from J, the gap between germline ends came to 8 bases. The CDR3 sequence is 13 residues long. From germline, CDR1 is SGDLS and CDR2 YYNGEE. The CDR3 DNA follows: TGTGCCAGCAGCGTAGAGGGGGTGCAGCCCCAGCATTTT. Translating it yields CASSVEGVQPQHF.

This clone occurred a few times. The chain recombines TRBV18 with TRBJ1-1; a possible D gene is TRBD1 (5 bases). Germline CDR1 and CDR2: KGHSH and LQKENI. CDR3 length: 15 amino acids. The CDR3 DNA follows: TGTGCTTGTTCCCGTCCCCCCCCGCAGGGATTTGAAGCTTTCTTT. It is translated as CACSRPPPQGFEAFF. Based on the CDR3 plus reference TRBV18 and TRBJ1-1, the full variable domain is NAGVMQNPRHLVRRRGQEARLRCSPMKGHSHVYWYRQLPEEGLKFMVYLQKENIIDESGMPKERFSAEFPKEGPSILRIQQVVRGDSAAYFCACSRPPPQGFEAFFGQGTRLTVV.

This rearrangement joins TRBV2 to TRBJ2-2; 7 bases line up with TRBD1. J was trimmed by 8 bases and V by 6 bases; bases with no gene match: 9. CDR1 is SNHLY, CDR2 FYNNEI, per germline. The CDR3 covers 14 residues. CDR3 in amino acids: CASSVRQGRGELFF. The CDR3 region has the DNA TGTGCCAGCAGCGTCCGACAGGGTAGGGGGGAGCTGTTTTTT.

The rearrangement links TRBV19 to TRBJ1-5, with 7 bases lining up with TRBD1. V shed 3 bases and J 4 bases; nucleotides not matched to a gene: 6. Germline CDR1 reads LNHDA; CDR2 reads SQIVND (reference sequence). The CDR3 has 15 residues. The CDR3 reads CASSMNRGTNQPQHF. For the CDR3, the DNA is TGTGCCAGTAGTATGAACAGGGGAACAAATCAGCCCCAGCATTTT. Using reference TRBV19 and TRBJ1-5 for the parts outside the CDR3, the full variable domain is DGGITQSPKYLFRKEGQNVTLSCEQNLNHDAMYWYRQDPGQGLRLIYYSQIVNDFQKGDIAEGYSVSREKKESFPLTVTSAQKNPTAFYLCASSMNRGTNQPQHFGDGTRLSIL.

This rearrangement joins TRBV5-1 to TRBJ2-2, with a weak D call TRBD2 (6 bases). Germline loops: CDR1 SGHRS, CDR2 YFSETQ. The CDR3 is 16 amino acids. V shed 0 bases and J shed 6 bases, with 15 bases lying between them. CDR3 loop: CASSLAGVLAAGELFF. The CDR3 DNA is TGCGCCAGCAGCTTGGCCGGGGTACTAGCTGCCGGGGAGCTGTTTTTT.

The rearrangement joins TRBV27 to TRBJ2-1, with TRBD2 identical over 9 bases. The CDR3 runs to 20 residues. Germline trimming cut 3 bases from V and 6 bases from J; bases unmatched to any gene: 21. Germline CDR1 is MNHEY and CDR2 is SMNVEV (reference sequence). CDR3 protein: CASSFSISGREGKVGNEQFF. The CDR3 DNA reads as TGTGCCAGCAGTTTTTCAATCTCTGGGCGGGAGGGAAAGGTAGGCAATGAGCAGTTCTTC.

This sequence joins TRBV6-5 and TRBJ1-2; D is perhaps TRBD1 (6 bases). This CDR3 region has 14 residues. V shed 1 base and J shed 5 bases, with 11 bases lying between them. CDR1 MNHEY and CDR2 SVGAGI come from the germline V gene. In nucleotides, the CDR3 is TGTGCCAGCAGTTACTGGGGGCCAAAGTATGGCTACACCTTC. Protein sequence: CASSYWGPKYGYTF.

The genes are TRBV28 and TRBJ1-2; possible D gene TRBD1, 5 bases. The ends were cut back, 7 bases at V and 4 bases at J, with 7 bases in the middle. CDR1 is MDHEN, CDR2 SYDVKM, per germline. CDR3 length: 11 residues. CDR3 region: CASKRGYGYTF. DNA for the CDR3: TGTGCCAGCAAAAGGGGCTATGGCTACACCTTC.

J is TRBJ1-2 and V is TRBV5-1; D is unclear. Germline V gene data show CDR1 as SGHRS and CDR2 as YFSETQ. V lost 0 bases to trimming and J lost 4 bases, with 16 bases between them. The CDR3 covers 16 residues. The CDR3 here is CASSLAGNKVFYGYTF. The CDR3 coding sequence is TGCGCCAGCAGCTTGGCCGGGAACAAGGTCTTCTATGGCTACACCTTC. Supplemented by reference TRBV5-1 and TRBJ1-2, the full variable domain reads KAGVTQTPRYLIKTRGQQVTLSCSPISGHRSVSWYQQTPGQGLQFLFEYFSETQRNKGNFPGRFSGRQFSNSRSEMNVSTLELGDSALYLCASSLAGNKVFYGYTFGSGTRLTVV.

The genes are TRBV7-9 and TRBJ2-1; 10 bases fit TRBD2. The CDR3 consists of 15 residues. J lost 5 bases, V lost 4 bases, and 5 bases had no gene match. Germline CDR1 is SEHNR and CDR2 is FQNEAQ (reference sequence). CDR3 sequence: CASSSLGTSDNEQFF. The DNA for the CDR3 is TGTGCCAGCAGCTCCCTAGGGACTAGCGACAATGAGCAGTTCTTC.

This chain joins TRBV11-1 and TRBJ1-1; possibly TRBD1 for D (6 bases). The CDR3 has 17 residues. Germline CDR1 reads SGHAT; CDR2 reads FQDESV (reference sequence). Trimming took off 7 bases at V and 5 bases at J, with 26 bases between the two ends. CDR3 loop: CASIRLQGTRIGTEAFF. The CDR3 nucleotides read TGTGCCAGCATCCGGCTACAGGGCACTCGGATTGGTACTGAAGCTTTCTTT.

The chain carries TRBV7-9 and TRBJ1-2, with 7 bases identical to TRBD1. This CDR3 comprises 14 residues. Germline CDR1 is SEHNR and CDR2 is FQNEAQ (reference sequence). V trimming: 1 base; J trimming: 4 bases; junction bases outside the gene matches: 3. The CDR3 DNA follows: TGTGCCAGCAGCTTAGGGGACAGCCCCTATGGCTACACCTTC. This codes for CASSLGDSPYGYTF. Full variable domain (rest looked up from reference TRBV7-9 and TRBJ1-2): DTGVSQNPRHKITKRGQNVTFRCDPISEHNRLYWYRQTLGQGPEFLTYFQNEAQLEKSRLLSDRFSAERPKGSFSTLEIQRTEQGDSAMYLCASSLGDSPYGYTFGSGTRLTVV.